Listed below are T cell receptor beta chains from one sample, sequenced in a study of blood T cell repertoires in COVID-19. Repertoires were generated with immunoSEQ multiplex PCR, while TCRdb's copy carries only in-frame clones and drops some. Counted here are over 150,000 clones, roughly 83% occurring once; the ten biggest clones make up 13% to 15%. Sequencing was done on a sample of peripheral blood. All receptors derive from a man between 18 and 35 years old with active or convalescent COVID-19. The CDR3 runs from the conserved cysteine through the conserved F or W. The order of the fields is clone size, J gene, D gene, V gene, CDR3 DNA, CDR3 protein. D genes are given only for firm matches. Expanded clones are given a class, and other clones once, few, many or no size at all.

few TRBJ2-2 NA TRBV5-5 TGTGCCAGCAGCTTGACTCACTATTCGCCCCCCGGGGAGCTGTTTTTT CASSLTHYSPPGELFF
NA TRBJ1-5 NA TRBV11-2 TGTGCCAGCAGCTTACTCTTCAATCAGCCCCAGCATTTT CASSLLFNQPQHF
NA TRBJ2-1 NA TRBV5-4 TGTGCCAGCAGCTTGGACTATGCCTCCTACAATGAGCAGTTCTTC CASSLDYASYNEQFF
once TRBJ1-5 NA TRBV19 TGTGCCAGTAGCCGCCGCGGGGAGCTCAATCAGCCCCAGCATTTT CASSRRGELNQPQHF
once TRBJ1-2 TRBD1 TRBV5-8 TGTGCCAGCAGCTGGGGGACAGTGCCTCTGCACACCTTC CASSWGTVPLHTF
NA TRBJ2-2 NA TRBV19 TGTGCCAGTAGTATTAGAGGAGATAGTGGGGAGCTGTTTTTT CASSIRGDSGELFF
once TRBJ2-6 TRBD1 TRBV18 TGTGCCAGCTCACCTGACAGGGGTGGTGGGGCCAACGTCCTGACTTTC CASSPDRGGGANVLTF
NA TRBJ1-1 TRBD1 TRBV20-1 TGCAGTGCTAGTGCATCGGGACAGGCCCTTTTTGCTTTCTTT CSASASGQALFAFF
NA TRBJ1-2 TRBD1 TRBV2 TGTGCCAGCAGGCCGGGACAGGGGGCTCGAGCTAACTATGGCTACACCTTC CASRPGQGARANYGYTF
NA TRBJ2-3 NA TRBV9 TGTGCCAGCAGCGCTACGGACAGACTCGTTAGCGATACGCAGTATTTT CASSATDRLVSDTQYF
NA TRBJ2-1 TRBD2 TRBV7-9 TGTGCCAGCCGAGAAAAAAGTAGCGGGGCTTTGAATGAGCAGTTCTTC CASREKSSGALNEQFF
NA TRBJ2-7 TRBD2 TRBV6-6 TGTGCCAGCAGTTCCAGCGGGAGGTCCTACGAGCAGTACTTC CASSSSGRSYEQYF
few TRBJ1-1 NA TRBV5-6 TGTGCCAGCAGCTTGGATCGGGGGACTGAAGCTTTCTTT CASSLDRGTEAFF
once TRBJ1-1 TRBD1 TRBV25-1 TGTGCCAGCAGTGAGACAGGGACTCTACGTCCTGAAGCTTTCTTT CASSETGTLRPEAFF
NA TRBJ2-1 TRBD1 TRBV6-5 TGTGCCAGCAGTTACGAAAACAGGGGGCGCAGCAATGAGCAGTTCTTC CASSYENRGRSNEQFF
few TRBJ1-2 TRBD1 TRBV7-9 TGTGCCAGCAGAAATACCGGGACAGGAAACTATGGCTACACCTTC CASRNTGTGNYGYTF
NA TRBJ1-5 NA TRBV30 TGTGCCTGGAGTGGTAATAGCAATCAGCCCCAGCATTTT CAWSGNSNQPQHF
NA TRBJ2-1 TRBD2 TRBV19 TGTGCCAGTAGTATTAGCGGGAGTCTATACAATGAGCAGTTCTTC CASSISGSLYNEQFF
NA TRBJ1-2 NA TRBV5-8 TGTGCCAGCAGCTTCGGCCGCAGAAGGGACTTGTTTGGCTACACCTTC CASSFGRRRDLFGYTF
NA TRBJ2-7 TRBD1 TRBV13 TGTGCCAGCAGCATACGCAGGGGGAACTACGAGCAGTACTTC CASSIRRGNYEQYF
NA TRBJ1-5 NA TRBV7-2 TGTGCCAGCAGCCCTCGCGTGGTCCCCAATCAGCCCCAGCATTTT CASSPRVVPNQPQHF
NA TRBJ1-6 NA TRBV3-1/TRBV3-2 TGTGCCAGCAGCCAGGGGGCGCTACATAATTCACCCCTCCACTTT CASSQGALHNSPLHF
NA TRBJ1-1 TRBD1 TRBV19 TGTGCCAGTACCCATCAGGGGGTTCACACTGAAGCTTTCTTT CASTHQGVHTEAFF
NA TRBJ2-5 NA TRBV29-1 TGCAGCGTTGAAGTAGTTGTTGAGACCCAGTACTTC CSVEVVVETQYF
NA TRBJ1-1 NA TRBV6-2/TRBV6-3 TGTGCCAGCAGTTACCCGGACAGCGCTTACACTGAAGCTTTCTTT CASSYPDSAYTEAFF
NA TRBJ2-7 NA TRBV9 TGTGCCAGCAGCGCTCTTCAGGGGGGAAACGAGCAGTACTTC CASSALQGGNEQYF
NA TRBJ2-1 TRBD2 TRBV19 TGTGCCAGTAGTGTGCTAGCGGGGGAAGACAATGAGCAGTTCTTC CASSVLAGEDNEQFF
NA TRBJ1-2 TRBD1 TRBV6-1 TGTGCCAGCAGTGAAGCTTGGACAGGAAGACTTAACTATGGCTACACCTTC CASSEAWTGRLNYGYTF
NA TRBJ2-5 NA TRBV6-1 TGTGCCAGCAGTGAATTGCGGGAGACCCAGTACTTC CASSELRETQYF
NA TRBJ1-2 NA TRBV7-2 TGTGCCAGCAGCTTAGATCCTTTTGCGTCGCTTGAGGGCTACACCTTC CASSLDPFASLEGYTF
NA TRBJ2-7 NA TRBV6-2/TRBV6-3 TGTGCCAGCAGTACCCAACTAGCTAACGAGCAGTACTTC CASSTQLANEQYF
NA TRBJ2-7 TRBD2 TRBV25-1 TGTGCCAGCAGTGAGAGGGGAGGGGTCCTATACGAGCAGTACTTC CASSERGGVLYEQYF
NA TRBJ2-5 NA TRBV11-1 TGTGCCAGCAGCTTAATAAGAGGTCAAGAGACCCAGTACTTC CASSLIRGQETQYF
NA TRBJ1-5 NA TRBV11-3 TGTGCCAGCAGCTTACACTTAAACAGGGCCCCATATCAGCCCCAGCATTTT CASSLHLNRAPYQPQHF
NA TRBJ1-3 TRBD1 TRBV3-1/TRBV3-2 TGTGCCAGCAGCCACCTGGGACAGGGGGACACCATATATTTT CASSHLGQGDTIYF
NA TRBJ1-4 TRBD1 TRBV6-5 TGTGCCAGCAGTTCAGCAGGGACAGGGGATGAAAAACTGTTTTTT CASSSAGTGDEKLFF
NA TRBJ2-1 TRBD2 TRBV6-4 TGTGCCAGCAGTGACCTAGCGGGGGGGCCGAATGAGCAGTTCTTC CASSDLAGGPNEQFF
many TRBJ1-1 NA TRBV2 TGTGCCAGCAGTGTACAGGAAGCGATGAACACTGAAGCTTTCTTT CASSVQEAMNTEAFF
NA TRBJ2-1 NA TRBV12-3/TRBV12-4 TGTGCCAGCAGTTTTCGTGGCGGCTTGGAGCAGTTCTTC CASSFRGGLEQFF
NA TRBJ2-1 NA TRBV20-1 TGCAGTGCTAGTCGGGGTAGCGGTCCCCCCAGGGATGAGCAGTTCTTC CSASRGSGPPRDEQFF
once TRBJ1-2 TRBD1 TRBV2 TGTGCCAGCAGACCGGACAGGCGAGATGGCTACACCTTC CASRPDRRDGYTF
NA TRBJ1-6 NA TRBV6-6 TGTGCCAGCAGTTACGTGACAGATTCACCCCTCCACTTT CASSYVTDSPLHF
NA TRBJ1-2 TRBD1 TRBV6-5 TGTGCCATCCGGGACAGAGGACAAACGGGCTACACCTTC CAIRDRGQTGYTF
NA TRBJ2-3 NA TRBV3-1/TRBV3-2 TGTGCCAGCAGCCAAGGTGGGGCGGGGCGATATTACAATACGCAGTATTTT CASSQGGAGRYYNTQYF
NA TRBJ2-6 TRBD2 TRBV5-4 TGTGCCAGCAGCTTGTTGGGCGGGGGACTCCTTCCTGGGGCCAACGTCCTGACTTTC CASSLLGGGLLPGANVLTF
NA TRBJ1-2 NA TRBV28 TGTGCCAGCAGTTTCAACGGGGGGATACCTTTTAACTGGAGTGGCTACACCTTC CASSFNGGIPFNWSGYTF